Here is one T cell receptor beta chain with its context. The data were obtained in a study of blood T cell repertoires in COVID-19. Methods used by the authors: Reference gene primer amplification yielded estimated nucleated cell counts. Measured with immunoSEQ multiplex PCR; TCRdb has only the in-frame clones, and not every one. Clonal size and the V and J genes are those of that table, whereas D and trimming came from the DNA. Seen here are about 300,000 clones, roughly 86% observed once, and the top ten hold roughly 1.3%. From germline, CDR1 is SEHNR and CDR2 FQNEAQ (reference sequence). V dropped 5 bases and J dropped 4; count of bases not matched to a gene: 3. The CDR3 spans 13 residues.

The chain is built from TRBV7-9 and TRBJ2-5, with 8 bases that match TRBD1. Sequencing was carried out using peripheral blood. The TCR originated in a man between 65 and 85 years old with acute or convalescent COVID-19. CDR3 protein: CASSPRGRETQYF. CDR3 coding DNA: TGTGCCAGCAGCCCCAGGGGGCGAGAGACCCAGTACTTC.